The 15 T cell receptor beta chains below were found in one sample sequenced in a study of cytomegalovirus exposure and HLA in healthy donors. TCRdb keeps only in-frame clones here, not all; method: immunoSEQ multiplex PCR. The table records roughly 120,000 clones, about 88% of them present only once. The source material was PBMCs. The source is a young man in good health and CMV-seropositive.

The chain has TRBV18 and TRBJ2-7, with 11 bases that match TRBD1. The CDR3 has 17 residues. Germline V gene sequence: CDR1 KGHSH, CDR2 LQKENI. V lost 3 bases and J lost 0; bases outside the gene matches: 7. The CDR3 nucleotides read TGTGCCAGCTCACCCGGTTCCGGGACAGGGGGCTCCTACGAGCAGTACTTC. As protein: CASSPGSGTGGSYEQYF.

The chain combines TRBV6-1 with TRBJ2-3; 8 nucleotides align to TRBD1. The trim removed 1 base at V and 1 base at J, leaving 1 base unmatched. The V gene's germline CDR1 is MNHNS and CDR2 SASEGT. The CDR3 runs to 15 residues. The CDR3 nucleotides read TGTGCCAGCAGTGAAGGACAGGGGCGCACAGATACGCAGTATTTT. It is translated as CASSEGQGRTDTQYF.

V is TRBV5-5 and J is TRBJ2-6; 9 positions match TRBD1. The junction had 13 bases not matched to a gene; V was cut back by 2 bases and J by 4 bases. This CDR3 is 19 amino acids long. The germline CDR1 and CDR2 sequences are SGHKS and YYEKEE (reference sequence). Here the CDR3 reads CASSLDRDRVSFGANVLTF. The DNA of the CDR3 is TGTGCCAGCAGCTTAGACCGGGACAGGGTTTCGTTCGGGGCCAACGTCCTGACTTTC. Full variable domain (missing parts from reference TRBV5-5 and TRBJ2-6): DAGVTQSPTHLIKTRGQQVTLRCSPISGHKSVSWYQQVLGQGPQFIFQYYEKEERGRGNFPDRFSARQFPNYSSELNVNALLLGDSALYLCASSLDRDRVSFGANVLTFGAGSRLTVL.

This CDR3 is CASSLGRVSGANVLTF. CDR3 DNA: TGTGCCAGCAGCTTAGGCAGGGTCTCTGGGGCCAACGTCCTGACTTTC. V and J are TRBV5-4 and TRBJ2-6; the D gene is possibly TRBD1 (5 bases). CDR1 and CDR2 from the germline V gene are SGHNT and YYREEE (reference sequence). Trimming pared 2 bases from V and 0 bases from J, leaving 9 bases between. The CDR3 covers 16 residues.

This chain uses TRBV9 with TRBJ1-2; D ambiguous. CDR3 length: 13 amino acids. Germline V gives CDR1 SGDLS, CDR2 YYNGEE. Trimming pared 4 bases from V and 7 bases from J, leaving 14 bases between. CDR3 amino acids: CASSFLGEGGYTF. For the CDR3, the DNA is TGTGCCAGCAGCTTCCTGGGAGAAGGTGGCTACACCTTC.

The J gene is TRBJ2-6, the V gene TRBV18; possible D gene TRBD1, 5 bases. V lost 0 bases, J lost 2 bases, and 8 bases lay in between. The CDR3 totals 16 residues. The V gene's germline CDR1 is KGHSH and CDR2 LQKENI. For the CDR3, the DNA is TGTGCCAGCTCACCACCGCAGGGCACTGGGGCCAACGTCCTGACTTTC. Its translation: CASSPPQGTGANVLTF.

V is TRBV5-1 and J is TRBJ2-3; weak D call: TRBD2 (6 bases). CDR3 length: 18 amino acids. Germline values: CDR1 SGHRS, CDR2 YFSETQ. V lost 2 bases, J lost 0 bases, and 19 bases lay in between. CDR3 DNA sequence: TGCGCCAGCAGCTTACTGGGTCCGATGGGGACTAGCACAGATACGCAGTATTTT. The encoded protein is CASSLLGPMGTSTDTQYF.

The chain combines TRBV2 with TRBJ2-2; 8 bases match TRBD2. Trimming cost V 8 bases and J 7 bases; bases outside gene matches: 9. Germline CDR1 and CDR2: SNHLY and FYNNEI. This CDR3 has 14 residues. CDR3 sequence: CASSPGLVIGELFF. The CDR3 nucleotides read TGTGCCAGCTCCCCGGGACTAGTCATCGGGGAGCTGTTTTTT.

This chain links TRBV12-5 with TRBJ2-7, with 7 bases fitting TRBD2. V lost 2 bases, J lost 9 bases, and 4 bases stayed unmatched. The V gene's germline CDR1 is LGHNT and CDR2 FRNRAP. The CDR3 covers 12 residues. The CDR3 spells CASGLFPGGQYF. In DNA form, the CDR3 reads TGTGCTAGTGGTTTGTTCCCGGGAGGGCAGTACTTC.

The CDR3 here is CASSQDLGGGAHGYTF. CDR3 coding DNA: TGCGCCAGCAGCCAAGATCTTGGTGGGGGGGCACATGGCTACACCTTC. V usage is TRBV4-3 and J usage is TRBJ1-2; possible D gene TRBD1, 6 bases. There are 16 residues in the CDR3. Germline V gene data show CDR1 as LGHNA and CDR2 as YSLEER. V lost 0 bases to trimming and J lost 6 bases, with 17 bases between them.

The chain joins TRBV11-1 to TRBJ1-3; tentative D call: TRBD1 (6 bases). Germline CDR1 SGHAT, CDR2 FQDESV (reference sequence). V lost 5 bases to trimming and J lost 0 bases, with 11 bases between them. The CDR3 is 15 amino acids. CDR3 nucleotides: TGTGCCAGCAGCCGTGCAGGGGACTCTGGAAACACCATATATTTT. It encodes CASSRAGDSGNTIYF.

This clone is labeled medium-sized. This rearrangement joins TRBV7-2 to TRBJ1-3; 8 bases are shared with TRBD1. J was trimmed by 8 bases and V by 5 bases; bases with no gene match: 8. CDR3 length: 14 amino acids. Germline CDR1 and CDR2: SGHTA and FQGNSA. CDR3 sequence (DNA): TGTGCCAGCAGCCCTGGACAGGGTAGACACACCATATATTTT. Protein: CASSPGQGRHTIYF.

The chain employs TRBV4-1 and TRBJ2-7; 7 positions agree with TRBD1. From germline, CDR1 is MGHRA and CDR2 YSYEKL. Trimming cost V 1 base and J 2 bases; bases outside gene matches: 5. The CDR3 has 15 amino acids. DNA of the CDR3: TGCGCCAGCAGCCAAGGGACAGGTGAGACCTACGAGCAGTACTTC. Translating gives CASSQGTGETYEQYF.

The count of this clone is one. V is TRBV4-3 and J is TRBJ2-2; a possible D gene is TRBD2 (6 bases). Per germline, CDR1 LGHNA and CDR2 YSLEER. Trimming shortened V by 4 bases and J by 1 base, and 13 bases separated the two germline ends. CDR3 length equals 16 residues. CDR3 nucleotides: TGCGCCAGCAGCCTCGGAGGGCGGGAGAACACCGGGGAGCTGTTTTTT. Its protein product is CASSLGGRENTGELFF.

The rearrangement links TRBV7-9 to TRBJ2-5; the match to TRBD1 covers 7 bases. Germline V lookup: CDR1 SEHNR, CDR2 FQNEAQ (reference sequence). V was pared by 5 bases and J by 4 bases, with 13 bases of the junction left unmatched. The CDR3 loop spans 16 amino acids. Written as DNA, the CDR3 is TGTGCCAGCAGCCCCGGACAGGCTAAGCCAAGAGAGACCCAGTACTTC. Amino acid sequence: CASSPGQAKPRETQYF.